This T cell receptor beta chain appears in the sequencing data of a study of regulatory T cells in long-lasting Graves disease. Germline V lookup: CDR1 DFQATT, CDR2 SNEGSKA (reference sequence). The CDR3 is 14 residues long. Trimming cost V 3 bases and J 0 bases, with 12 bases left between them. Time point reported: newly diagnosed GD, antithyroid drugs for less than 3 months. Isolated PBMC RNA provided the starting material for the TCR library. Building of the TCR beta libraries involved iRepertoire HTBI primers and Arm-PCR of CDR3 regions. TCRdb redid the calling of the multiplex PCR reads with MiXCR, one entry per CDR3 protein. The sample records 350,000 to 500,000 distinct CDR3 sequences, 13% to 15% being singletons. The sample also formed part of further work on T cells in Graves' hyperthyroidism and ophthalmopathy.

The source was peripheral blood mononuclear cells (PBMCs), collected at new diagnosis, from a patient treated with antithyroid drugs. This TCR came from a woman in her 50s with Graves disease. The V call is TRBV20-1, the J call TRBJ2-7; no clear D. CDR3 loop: CSASLVGGSYEQYF. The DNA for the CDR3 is TGCAGTGCTAGCTTAGTCGGCGGCTCCTACGAGCAGTACTTC.